The clone carrying this T cell receptor beta chain occurred many times. These data come from a study of molecular identifiers for immune sequencing clone quantification. Trimming took off 0 bases at V and 0 bases at J, with 11 bases between the two ends. Germline CDR1 and CDR2: SGDLS and YYNGEE. CDR3 length: 16 residues. TCRdb redid the calling of the PCR reads with MiXCR, one entry per CDR3 protein. The sample carries tens of thousands of distinct CDR3 sequences, 15% to 20% recorded once. The V gene is TRBV9, the J gene TRBJ2-3; the D gene is possibly TRBD2 (5 bases). The sequenced material came from naive CD8+ T cells from blood, with Jurkat cell RNA spiked in. Stated subset: FACS-sorted CD8+CD4-CCR7+CD45RA+ naive T cells. The source is a human donor in good health. Some libraries in this study had Jurkat cell RNA spiked in. CDR3 DNA: TGTGCCAGCAGCGTAGAGGCCGGGATAAGCACAGATACGCAGTATTTT. It codes for CASSVEAGISTDTQYF.